A selection of T cell receptor beta chains follows, all from one sample in a study of monozygotic twins with inflammatory bowel disease. TCRdb re-called the 5' RACE reads; every CDR3 protein appears as one record, without DNA. The table for this sample gives 150,000 to 200,000 distinct CDR3 sequences. Sequenced material: blood. The receptors were sampled from a human donor with ulcerative colitis or Crohn's disease, or a healthy co-twin of an affected twin (not recorded which). Both conserved end residues are part of each CDR3. Size values are once, few and many counts, or a class for expanded clones, and some rows have none.

v_call	clone_size	j_call	cdr3_aa
TRBV6-5	NA	TRBJ2-7	CASSYRATGTEPYEQYF
TRBV28	NA	TRBJ2-7	CASSAGQTTFEQYF
TRBV7-2	NA	TRBJ2-7	CASSEAGRPLFIQYF
TRBV9	NA	TRBJ2-3	CASSVEFRAGGTDTQYF
TRBV3-1	NA	TRBJ1-3	CASSLLLNTIYF
TRBV29-1	NA	TRBJ2-3	CSVEFQTDTQYF
TRBV5-1	NA	TRBJ2-2	CASSFELSNTGELFF
TRBV7-2	NA	TRBJ2-7	CASSLKGTSGSYEQYF
TRBV4-2	NA	TRBJ2-5	CASSPSGGQAAETQYF
TRBV27	NA	TRBJ2-7	CASSLPGGIYEQYF
TRBV9	NA	TRBJ1-3	CASSVGEHTIYF
TRBV20-1	NA	TRBJ2-1	CSASTGTSGYNEQFF
TRBV6-1	NA	TRBJ2-5	CASSVGTGGETQYF
TRBV12-3/TRBV12-4	NA	TRBJ1-3	CASSFEGAQFNTIYF
TRBV19	NA	TRBJ1-5	CASTARGSNQPQHF
TRBV10-3	NA	TRBJ2-7	CAIRGDSGADEQYF
TRBV5-5	NA	TRBJ2-1	CASSLGSLLFNEQFF
TRBV20-1	NA	TRBJ2-2	CSALLNGELFF
TRBV5-1	medium-sized	TRBJ2-1	CASSFYNEQFF
TRBV20-1	NA	TRBJ2-3	CSARRPGTSGRGTQYF
TRBV21-1	NA	TRBJ2-7	CASSKERASSYEQYF
TRBV6-1	NA	TRBJ2-1	CASRLQHSYNEQFF
TRBV24-1	NA	TRBJ2-2	CATSDHSGRSTGELFF
TRBV5-1	NA	TRBJ2-7	CASSLELGQATYEQYF
TRBV5-5	NA	TRBJ2-3	CASSSTSGRSYTQYF
TRBV2	NA	TRBJ2-1	CASSPKGESSYNEQFF
TRBV12-3/TRBV12-4	NA	TRBJ2-3	CASSYGLAGGDTQYF
TRBV20-1	NA	TRBJ2-3	CSASVGLAGSDTQYF
TRBV10-3	NA	TRBJ1-2	CAISESTVYGYTF
TRBV5-1	NA	TRBJ2-1	CASSYGLLAVSSYNEQFF
TRBV14	NA	TRBJ1-2	CASSQDARGFYGYTF
TRBV5-6	NA	TRBJ2-7	CASSLTGQVSSYEQYF